The 29 T cell receptor beta chains below were found in one sample sequenced in a study of T cell responses to AZD1222 COVID-19 vaccine. Generated by immunoSEQ multiplex PCR, the TCRdb table keeps only in-frame clones and is missing some. The sample records 95,000 to 110,000 clones, about 90% being singletons. The starting material was peripheral blood, obtained on day 0 of AZD1222 vaccination. Source of these receptors: an adult in good health.

This clone was counted once. This sequence joins TRBV5-5 and TRBJ2-1, with 7 bases aligning to TRBD1. In germline, CDR1 is SGHKS, CDR2 YYEKEE (reference sequence). The junction had 6 bases not matched to a gene; V was cut back by 2 bases and J by 10 bases. This CDR3 has 13 residues. The CDR3 DNA reads TGTGCCAGCAGCTTTCAGGGGGTTTCGGAGCAGTTCTTC. It specifies CASSFQGVSEQFF.

The V gene is TRBV19, the J gene TRBJ2-1; no definite D call. V lost 4 bases, J lost 4 bases, and 11 bases lay in between. CDR3 length: 14 residues. Germline-derived CDR1 and CDR2 are LNHDA and SQIVND (reference sequence). The CDR3, as DNA: TGTGCCAGTAGTAGTGGAAGGTTTTACAATGAGCAGTTCTTC. It is translated as CASSSGRFYNEQFF.

This chain joins TRBV5-4 and TRBJ2-3, with D perhaps matching TRBD2 (6 bases). The V end was cut by 0 bases, the J end by 1 base, with 6 bases between. Germline-derived CDR1 and CDR2 are SGHNT and YYREEE (reference sequence). The CDR3 is 14 residues long. The CDR3 reads CASSLAGGTDTQYF. Written as DNA, the CDR3 is TGTGCCAGCAGCTTGGCGGGGGGCACAGATACGCAGTATTTT.

The rearrangement joins TRBV2 to TRBJ2-3; TRBD2 matches 9 bases. J lost 0 bases, V lost 6 bases, and 4 bases had no gene match. The CDR3 extends over 15 amino acids. Germline V gene sequence: CDR1 SNHLY, CDR2 FYNNEI. The DNA for the CDR3 is TGTGCCAGCAGGATTGGACTAGCGAGCACAGATACGCAGTATTTT. Residues: CASRIGLASTDTQYF.

The CDR3 region has the DNA TGCGCCAGCAGTCAACCGAGCGGGGGCATATACAATGAGCAGTTCTTC. It specifies CASSQPSGGIYNEQFF. The chain employs TRBV23-1 and TRBJ2-1; 8 bases agree with TRBD2. TRBV23-1 is an open reading frame, and its role is uncertain. V was pared by 2 bases and J by 4 bases, with 7 bases of the junction left unmatched. This CDR3 spans 16 amino acids.

The chain links TRBV5-4 to TRBJ1-2; 8 positions match TRBD1. In germline, CDR1 is SGHNT, CDR2 YYREEE (reference sequence). This CDR3 is built from 15 residues. V shed 4 bases, J shed 8 bases, and the junction held 13 bases outside the gene matches. Here the CDR3 DNA reads TGTGCCAGCAGCCTGGATGGGGCAGGGGGCAACGGCTACACCTTC. This gives the protein CASSLDGAGGNGYTF.

The genes are TRBV9 and TRBJ1-4; perhaps TRBD1 as D (5 bases). Deletions cut 2 bases from V and 8 bases from J, with 13 bases between. The CDR3 runs 14 residues. Germline assignment: CDR1 SGDLS and CDR2 YYNGEE. The CDR3 loop reads CASSVGASREKLFF. The DNA for the CDR3 is TGTGCCAGCAGCGTTGGGGCATCGAGGGAAAAACTGTTTTTT.

The genes are TRBV6-2 or TRBV6-3 and TRBJ2-7, with D perhaps given as TRBD1 or TRBD2 (7 bases each). Per the germline V gene, CDR1 is MNHEY and CDR2 is SVGEGT. Trimming took off 4 bases at V and 3 bases at J, with 16 bases between the two ends. The CDR3 covers 15 residues. CDR3 loop: CASSSPGGGLYEQYF. In DNA, the CDR3 is TGTGCCAGCAGTTCCCCAGGGGGGGGGCTCTACGAGCAGTACTTC.

The rearrangement joins TRBV28 to TRBJ1-1; D may be TRBD1 (6 bases). With 7 bases removed from V and 6 bases from J, the gap between germline ends came to 18 bases. CDR1 is MDHEN, CDR2 SYDVKM, per germline. This CDR3 is 14 amino acids long. The DNA for the CDR3 is TGTGCCAGCACGGGGGGGGACACGACACCTGAAGCTTTCTTT. It translates to CASTGGDTTPEAFF.

The J gene is TRBJ1-5, the V gene TRBV19, with D unclear. CDR3 size: 15 residues. Germline CDR1 reads LNHDA; CDR2 reads SQIVND (reference sequence). Trimming stripped 10 bases from V and 4 bases from J, with 20 bases between. CDR3 DNA sequence: TGTGCCACCCAAATCCGGGCAGGCCCAAATCAGCCCCAGCATTTT. Translation gives CATQIRAGPNQPQHF.

This chain connects TRBV5-4 to TRBJ1-2; D remains ambiguous. The CDR3 loop spans 14 amino acids. Trimming removed 6 bases at V and 3 bases at J, with 15 bases between. From germline, CDR1 is SGHNT and CDR2 YYREEE (reference sequence). As DNA, the CDR3 is TGTGCCAGCACCACCGCCCGGGTGGACTATGGCTACACCTTC. This gives the protein CASTTARVDYGYTF.

The gene calls are TRBV27 and TRBJ1-5, with unresolved D. The CDR3 is 14 residues long. Trimming left V 4 bases short and J 5 bases short, with 12 bases between. The germline V gene has CDR1 MNHEY and CDR2 SMNVEV (reference sequence). CDR3 sequence: CASSSRPPDQPQHF. In DNA form, the CDR3 reads TGTGCCAGCAGTTCAAGACCCCCCGATCAGCCCCAGCATTTT.

This chain joins TRBV2 and TRBJ2-1; 11 bases map to TRBD2. With 5 bases clipped from V and 6 bases from J, the junction kept 3 bases outside the gene matches. Germline-derived CDR1 and CDR2 are SNHLY and FYNNEI. The CDR3 sequence is 14 residues long. In DNA, the CDR3 is TGTGCCAGCAGTCTTAGCGGGGGGGCCAATGAGCAGTTCTTC. Residues: CASSLSGGANEQFF. The full variable domain, in which reference TRBV2 and TRBJ2-1 provide the parts outside the CDR3, is EPEVTQTPSHQVTQMGQEVILRCVPISNHLYFYWYRQILGQKVEFLVSFYNNEISEKSEIFDDQFSVERPDGSNFTLKIRSTKLEDSAMYFCASSLSGGANEQFFGPGTRLTVL.

This chain connects TRBV19 to TRBJ1-5, with 7 bases matching TRBD1. This CDR3 comprises 16 residues. V shed 6 bases, J shed 1 base, and the junction held 9 bases outside the gene matches. CDR1 and CDR2 from the germline V gene are LNHDA and SQIVND (reference sequence). CDR3 sequence reads: CASSHPDRASNQPQHF. The CDR3 DNA reads as TGTGCCAGTAGCCACCCCGACAGGGCAAGCAATCAGCCCCAGCATTTT. The complete variable domain, with remaining parts taken from reference TRBV19 and TRBJ1-5, reads DGGITQSPKYLFRKEGQNVTLSCEQNLNHDAMYWYRQDPGQGLRLIYYSQIVNDFQKGDIAEGYSVSREKKESFPLTVTSAQKNPTAFYLCASSHPDRASNQPQHFGDGTRLSIL.

This clone was observed once. This sequence joins TRBV11-2 and TRBJ2-3; 7 nucleotides line up with TRBD2. The V segment lost 6 bases and the J segment 3 bases; nucleotides outside the gene matches: 9. Per germline, CDR1 SGHAT and CDR2 FQNNGV. The CDR3 runs 15 residues. CDR3 nucleotide sequence: TGTGCCAGCAGGGAGCCGGGACTAAGGACAGATACGCAGTATTTT. Amino acid sequence: CASREPGLRTDTQYF.

The chain links TRBV6-5 to TRBJ1-2; a possible D gene is TRBD1 (5 bases). Germline values: CDR1 MNHEY, CDR2 SVGAGI. The CDR3 is made up of 16 amino acids. Trimming left V 4 bases short and J 7 bases short, with 22 bases between. The CDR3 here is CASSFRLKGRLSGYTF. CDR3 coding DNA: TGTGCCAGCAGTTTCCGTTTGAAGGGGCGCTTGAGTGGCTACACCTTC.

CDR3: CATRTSPSSYNEQFF. CDR3 coding DNA: TGTGCCACGAGGACTAGCCCTTCCTCCTACAATGAGCAGTTCTTC. This chain connects TRBV10-3 to TRBJ2-1; 8 bases map to TRBD2. Trimming cost V 10 bases and J 0 bases; bases outside gene matches: 8. Germline V CDR1 and CDR2: ENHRY, SYGVKD. This CDR3 spans 15 amino acids.

The gene calls are TRBV19 and TRBJ1-6, with D perhaps matching TRBD1 (6 bases). V was shortened by 7 bases and J by 0 bases, with 13 bases between the two germline ends. Germline CDR1 and CDR2: LNHDA and SQIVND (reference sequence). The CDR3 loop spans 16 amino acids. The CDR3 bases are TGTGCCAGTAAAGAACAGGGAGGCTCCTATAATTCACCCCTCCACTTT. Translating it yields CASKEQGGSYNSPLHF.

The rearrangement links TRBV5-8 to TRBJ1-5, with 8 bases fitting TRBD1. The germline CDR1 and CDR2 sequences are SGHTS and YDEGEE. The CDR3 runs 15 residues. The V and J ends lost 0 bases and 4 bases, in that order; junction bases with no gene match: 3. CDR3 amino acids: CASSLGQGANQPQHF. CDR3 in DNA: TGTGCCAGCAGCTTGGGGCAGGGGGCGAATCAGCCCCAGCATTTT.

This chain joins TRBV11-2 and TRBJ1-1; D perhaps matches TRBD1 (6 bases). V lost 8 bases and J 3 bases, leaving 19 bases between the germline ends. CDR3 length: 15 amino acids. Germline V CDR1 and CDR2: SGHAT, FQNNGV. The CDR3: CASRPVGGGYTEAFF. In nucleotides, the CDR3 is TGTGCCAGCCGACCCGTGGGGGGCGGGTACACTGAAGCTTTCTTT.

The J gene is TRBJ1-6, the V gene TRBV6-4; TRBD1 might be the D (6 bases). The V end was cut by 6 bases, the J end by 10 bases, with 13 bases between. Germline CDR1 and CDR2: MRHNA and SNTAGT. The CDR3 contains 13 residues. For the CDR3, the DNA is TGTGCCAGCAGCAGTACAGGGCGCTCACCCCTCCACTTT. It is translated as CASSSTGRSPLHF.

This clone was counted once. The chain combines TRBV6-5 with TRBJ1-2; TRBD1 might be the D (5 bases). CDR3 length: 16 amino acids. V dropped 0 bases and J dropped 7 bases, with 18 bases sitting between them. From germline, CDR1 is MNHEY and CDR2 SVGAGI. The CDR3 nucleotides read TGTGCCAGCAGTTACTCGGGTCCTAATAGGGGACGTGGCTACACCTTC. This gives the protein CASSYSGPNRGRGYTF.

The V gene is TRBV3-1 (or the pseudogene TRBV3-2), the J gene TRBJ1-2; 7 bases fit TRBD1. V trimming: 5 bases; J trimming: 5 bases; junction bases outside the gene matches: 8. The germline V gene has CDR1 LGHDT and CDR2 YNNKEL (reference sequence). There are 14 residues in the CDR3. CDR3 in amino acids: CASSSLDRVYGYTF. CDR3 DNA sequence: TGTGCCAGCAGCTCACTAGACAGGGTTTATGGCTACACCTTC.

The gene calls are TRBV7-3 and TRBJ1-6; 7 positions agree with TRBD1. The CDR3 is 17 residues long. CDR1 SGHTA and CDR2 FQGTGA come from the germline V gene. V trimming: 2 bases; J trimming: 9 bases; junction bases outside the gene matches: 13. CDR3 DNA: TGTGCCAGCAGCTTATACGGGGGAGGGACAGTAAGTTCACCCCTCCACTTT. Protein: CASSLYGGGTVSSPLHF.

The chain joins TRBV29-1 to TRBJ1-1; the D is unclear. The CDR3 consists of 13 residues. CDR1 SQVTM and CDR2 ANQGSEA come from the germline V gene. V was cut by 4 bases and J by 4 bases, with 13 bases left in between. CDR3 DNA: TGCAGCGTTGTTCGGGGATCGGGCACTGAAGCTTTCTTT. Translation gives CSVVRGSGTEAFF.

The chain carries TRBV6-2 or TRBV6-3 and TRBJ1-3; no reliable D call. CDR1 MNHEY and CDR2 SVGEGT come from the germline V gene. The V and J ends lost 8 bases and 3 bases respectively, with 11 bases between them. The CDR3 is 13 residues long. The CDR3 reads CASCRDLGNTIYF. The DNA of the CDR3 is TGTGCCAGCTGCCGAGACCTTGGAAACACCATATATTTT.

The chain combines TRBV24-1 with TRBJ1-2, with D possibly being TRBD1 (5 bases). CDR1 and CDR2 from the germline V gene are KGHDR and SFDVKD. This CDR3 has 14 residues. V shed 5 bases and J shed 6 bases, with 15 bases lying between them. The CDR3 protein is CATSGTGGLDGYTF. The CDR3 coding sequence is TGTGCCACCAGTGGAACAGGTGGACTTGATGGCTACACCTTC.

This rearrangement joins TRBV6-6 to TRBJ1-5, with no clear D. The CDR3 has 16 amino acids. Trimming pared 0 bases from V and 1 base from J, leaving 10 bases between. From germline, CDR1 is MNHNY and CDR2 SVGAGI (reference sequence). The CDR3 loop is CASSYSPQWSNQPQHF. The CDR3 nucleotides read TGTGCCAGCAGTTACTCCCCCCAATGGAGCAATCAGCCCCAGCATTTT.

The CDR3 DNA is TGCAGTGCCACATCCTCCGGCCCGCGGCATTTT. This gives the protein CSATSSGPRHF. The chain uses TRBV20-1 and TRBJ1-5; D gene ambiguous. CDR1 DFQATT and CDR2 SNEGSKA come from the germline V gene (reference sequence). The CDR3 extends over 11 amino acids. With 6 bases removed from V and 15 bases from J, the gap between germline ends came to 18 bases.